This T cell receptor (beta chain) comes out of a study of cytomegalovirus exposure and HLA in healthy donors (dated by TCRdb to between 2016 and 2019). Background for the entire study: According to a later analysis, one platform produced both the 100 to 150 validation repertoires and the 730 or so repertoires of the first cohort. The study aimed to test whether cataloging public T cell receptors could reveal signatures of past pathogen exposure. Along with the 666-subject first cohort, a separate validation cohort of roughly 110 different subjects was used. To predict cytomegalovirus infection status, the study brought together high-throughput TCR immunosequencing, statistical association of individual TCRs with disease status, and machine learning. What the research found in general, with its limitations: The study gave a list of more than 150 TCR beta chains associated with cytomegalovirus. Most TCR sequences were seen in very few donors, while some public TCRs were found in many individuals. The authors suggested that the approach could potentially be generalized to other disease states and immunological phenotypes. In vitro tests confirmed that a few of the cytomegalovirus-associated TCR beta chains recognize cytomegalovirus antigens. Of the cluster scores, about 94% were above 0 in a later analysis, which found that TCRs clustered in the first cohort also tended to co-occur in the 110 or so validation repertoires. All 120 or so repertoires were used to score co-occurrence in the validation cohort in a later analysis, because that analysis had no HLA typing for the cohort. The classifier was reported to diagnose cytomegalovirus status with high specificity and sensitivity in both the original and validation cohorts.

Preparation of the library involved the immunoSEQ multiplex PCR assay. The authors processed their data as follows. A statistical classification framework was built to diagnose cytomegalovirus status from the catalog of TCR beta chain sequences. TCRdb took over this immuneACCESS table, retaining in-frame rearrangements with V and J assigned. Such tables are incomplete; in checked studies, under half of the missing clones stem from an unresolved V gene, and the remainder is unexplained. That table furnishes V, J and clone size, whereas the DNA furnished D and trimming. For this sample the table gives over 110,000 clones, of which roughly 86% were detected only once. The top ten clonotypes cover more than 1.4% of the sample. Details on this clone: No cognate antigen has been identified for it. No base-level quality is on record; no much larger clone is a single base apart.

The donors were included in the validation cohort of over a hundred subjects, a group kept apart from the roughly 670-subject first cohort. Sequencing input: PBMCs. The clonotype was recovered from a woman in her 30s in good health and CMV-seronegative.

The DNA sequence reads TGCGCCAGCAGACAAAAGGACAGGGAGGACACCATATATTTT. The encoded protein is CASRQKDREDTIYF. The V and J genes are TRBV5-1 and TRBJ1-3; TRBD1 aligns with 8 central bases. V is trimmed back by 5 bases and J by 8 bases, and the junction contains 9 bases that no gene match accounts for. CDR1 SGHRS and CDR2 YFSETQ are derived from the germline V gene. From its cysteine to its phenylalanine, the CDR3 spans 14 amino acids. Only the CDR3 region is kept as DNA, spanning 42 bases read in frame from base 1. The entire variable domain, with the stretches around the CDR3 drawn from the reference TRBV5-1 and TRBJ1-3 proteins, is KAGVTQTPRYLIKTRGQQVTLSCSPISGHRSVSWYQQTPGQGLQFLFEYFSETQRNKGNFPGRFSGRQFSNSRSEMNVSTLELGDSALYLCASRQKDREDTIYFGEGSWLTVV.